The rows below give T cell receptor beta chains drawn from one sample of a study of Ad26.COV2.S vaccination and SARS-CoV-2 variants. The protocol was immunoSEQ multiplex PCR, while the TCRdb copy is restricted to in-frame clones and leaves out a portion. The sample lists approximately 480,000 clones, roughly 85% occurring once. The source was peripheral blood, collected in a trial of Ad26.COV2.S vaccine versus placebo. The receptors stem from a person between 18 and 65 years old who received the Ad26.COV2.S COVID-19 vaccine or a placebo. Each CDR3 is given with its conserved first and last residue. A D gene is named only where the DNA matches it firmly. Rows may omit the clone size; those that give it use once, few, many or a size class.

TRBJ2-3	TRBD1	.	TRBV5-4	TGTGCCAGCAGCCCAGAAACAGGGGGCACAGATACGCAGTATTTT	CASSPETGGTDTQYF
TRBJ2-1	.	once	TRBV7-3	TGTGCCAGCAGCCCCGAGTCCACGGGACAAAAAGGCAATGAGCAGTTCTTC	CASSPESTGQKGNEQFF
TRBJ2-1	.	.	TRBV18	TGTGCCAGCTCACCTTCAACGGGGCCCTACAATGAGCAGTTCTTC	CASSPSTGPYNEQFF
TRBJ1-6	TRBD1	.	TRBV9	TGTGCCAGCAGCGCACGACAGGGAGGATTGAATTCACCCCTCCACTTT	CASSARQGGLNSPLHF
TRBJ1-1	.	few	TRBV3-1/TRBV3-2	TGTGCCAGCAGCCAAGTAACAGGAGAAGCTTTCTTT	CASSQVTGEAFF
TRBJ1-1	.	.	TRBV7-6	TGTGCCAGCAGCTTAAGGGGGAACACTGAAGCTTTCTTT	CASSLRGNTEAFF
TRBJ2-2	.	.	TRBV24-1	TGTGCCACCCAACAGGGTAACACCGGGGAGCTGTTTTTT	CATQQGNTGELFF
TRBJ1-4	TRBD1	.	TRBV2	TGTGCCAGCAGTGACGGGACAGACCTTGAAAAACTGTTTTTT	CASSDGTDLEKLFF
TRBJ1-4	.	once	TRBV27	TGTGCCAGCAGTTTATTAGGGCGTAGGAATGAAAAACTGTTTTTT	CASSLLGRRNEKLFF
TRBJ2-3	TRBD2	few	TRBV2	TGTGCCAGCACGGTGGGCGGGAGGGCGGCAGATACGCAGTATTTT	CASTVGGRAADTQYF
TRBJ2-1	.	.	TRBV10-3	TGTGCCATCAGTGCCTTAGATGAGCAGTTCTTC	CAISALDEQFF
TRBJ2-7	TRBD2	.	TRBV7-8	TGTGCCAGCAGCTACGCCGCCAGGGACGGACGACTCGGGAGGATGGCGAGAGAGCAGTACTTC	CASSYAARDGRLGRMAREQYF
TRBJ2-4	.	.	TRBV3-1/TRBV3-2	TGTGCCAGCAGCCCCGGGACTCCCGGAGGGGTGGCCAAAAACATTCAGTACTTC	CASSPGTPGGVAKNIQYF
TRBJ2-1	.	.	TRBV12-3/TRBV12-4	TGTGCCAGCAGCCGTTACAATGAGCAGTTCTTC	CASSRYNEQFF
TRBJ1-1	.	.	TRBV18	TGTGCCAGCTCACCGACAGCCACTGAAGCTTTCTTT	CASSPTATEAFF
TRBJ2-5	TRBD2	.	TRBV7-2	TGTGCCAGCAGCCCAACCGGGACTAGCGGGCGCCAAGAGACCCAGTACTTC	CASSPTGTSGRQETQYF
TRBJ2-3	TRBD2	.	TRBV6-4	TGTGCCAGCAGCCAAACCTCGACGCCGGGGGGAGATACGCAGTATTTT	CASSQTSTPGGDTQYF
TRBJ2-2	.	.	TRBV5-4	TGTGCCAGCAGCTTGGCGGGGCGGTCCACCGGGGAGCTGTTTTTT	CASSLAGRSTGELFF
TRBJ2-1	TRBD2	.	TRBV6-1	TGTGCCAGCAGTGAACACAGCGGGAGTGTCGGTCAGGGAAATGAGCAGTTCTTC	CASSEHSGSVGQGNEQFF
TRBJ1-1	.	few	TRBV19	TGTGCCAGTAGTTTCAGGGTAGGCGATGAAGCTTTCTTT	CASSFRVGDEAFF
TRBJ2-7	TRBD2	.	TRBV7-2	TGTGCCAGCAGCCCCCAAGGACTAGCGGGAATTTACGAGCAGTACTTC	CASSPQGLAGIYEQYF
TRBJ2-3	.	.	TRBV19	TGTGCCAGTAGTAATCTAGCTCCCACAGATACGCAGTATTTT	CASSNLAPTDTQYF
TRBJ1-1	.	.	TRBV7-8	TGTGCCAGCAGCCGCGACAGGAACACTGAAGCTTTCTTT	CASSRDRNTEAFF
TRBJ1-2	.	.	TRBV10-3	TGTGCCATCAGTGAAAGAGTTCAGGGGAAGGGTTACTATGGCTACACCTTC	CAISERVQGKGYYGYTF
TRBJ1-4	.	.	TRBV4-2	TGTGCCAGCAGCGATGGGACACCCGAAAAACTGTTTTTT	CASSDGTPEKLFF
TRBJ1-5	.	.	TRBV27	TGTGCCAGCAGTAGAAACCGGGACAATCAGCCCCAGCATTTT	CASSRNRDNQPQHF
TRBJ1-2	TRBD1	.	TRBV4-2	TGTGCCAGCAGCCAGACAGGGGTGGAGGGCTACACCTTC	CASSQTGVEGYTF
TRBJ2-7	TRBD1	.	TRBV5-1	TGCGCCAGCAGCTCGACCGCGGGACAGGGAGCCTACGAGCAGTACTTC	CASSSTAGQGAYEQYF
TRBJ2-7	.	.	TRBV6-2/TRBV6-3	TGTGCCAGCAGTTTCCGCCTCACCTACGAGCAGTACTTC	CASSFRLTYEQYF
TRBJ2-3	.	.	TRBV13	TGTGCCAGCAGCTTAGGCCTACAAAGCACAGATACGCAGTATTTT	CASSLGLQSTDTQYF
TRBJ2-1	.	.	TRBV9	TGTGCCAGCAGCGTAGGGGGGGACTTTGCACACAATGAGCAGTTCTTC	CASSVGGDFAHNEQFF
TRBJ2-1	.	.	TRBV11-2	TGTGCCAGCAGCCTTGCTGGTCAAGGAAACAATGAGCAGTTCTTC	CASSLAGQGNNEQFF
TRBJ1-1	.	few	TRBV19	TGTGCCAGTACCCCTACCAGGCTGAGCAAAGAAGCTTTCTTT	CASTPTRLSKEAFF
TRBJ2-7	TRBD1	.	TRBV28	TGTGCCAGCAGGCTTACAGGGGTCTACGAGCAGTACTTC	CASRLTGVYEQYF
TRBJ1-2	.	.	TRBV19	TGTGCCAGTAGTGGTGGGATTCGGGGCTATGGCTACACCTTC	CASSGGIRGYGYTF
TRBJ2-4	.	.	TRBV27	TGTGCCAGCAGACAAGCGGGTTCAGCCAAAAACATTCAGTACTTC	CASRQAGSAKNIQYF
TRBJ2-1	.	.	TRBV18	TGTGCCAGCTCATGGAAACAGGGTTCGTTCTACAATGAGCAGTTCTTC	CASSWKQGSFYNEQFF
TRBJ2-3	.	.	TRBV28	TGTGCCAGCAATGAGGGCACAGATACGCAGTATTTT	CASNEGTDTQYF
TRBJ2-5	.	.	TRBV7-2	TGTGCCAGCAGCCTCAGAGGGGAGACCCAGTACTTC	CASSLRGETQYF
TRBJ2-1	.	.	TRBV5-1	TGCGCCAGCAGCTTGGTGGAGGGCATGCAGTTCTTC	CASSLVEGMQFF
TRBJ2-5	TRBD2	.	TRBV7-9	TGTGCCAGCAGCCCCCGCAAGCGGGGAATGTACCAAGAGACCCAGTACTTC	CASSPRKRGMYQETQYF
TRBJ2-2	.	.	TRBV2	TGTGCCAGCAGTCCCGCCTCCAGGGCTAGCACCGGGGAGCTGTTTTTT	CASSPASRASTGELFF
TRBJ1-1	TRBD1	.	TRBV30	TGTGCCTGGAGTCGACAGGGATTGGCTGAAGCTTTCTTT	CAWSRQGLAEAFF
TRBJ1-2	.	.	TRBV21-1	TGTGCCACCCGAAATAAGGCACAAAACTATGGCTACACCTTC	CATRNKAQNYGYTF
TRBJ2-7	.	.	TRBV4-3	TGCGCCAGCAGCCCGAATCGACTCCCCTACGAGCAGTACTTC	CASSPNRLPYEQYF